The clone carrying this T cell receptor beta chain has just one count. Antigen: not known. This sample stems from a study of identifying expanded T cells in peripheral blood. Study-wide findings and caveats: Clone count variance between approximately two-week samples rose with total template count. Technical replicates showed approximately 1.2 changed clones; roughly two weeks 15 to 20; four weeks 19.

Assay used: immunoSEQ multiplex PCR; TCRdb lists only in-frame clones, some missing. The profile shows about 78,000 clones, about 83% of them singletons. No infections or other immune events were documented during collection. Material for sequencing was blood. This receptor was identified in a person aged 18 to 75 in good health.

CDR3 DNA: TGTGCCAGCAGCCCAGGGACAGGGGGCAGGGCTAATGAAAAACTGTTTTTT. Translating gives CASSPGTGGRANEKLFF. This sequence joins TRBV7-9 and TRBJ1-4, with TRBD1 matching over 12 bases. V was clipped by 5 bases and J by 3 bases; unmatched bases: 7. Per germline, CDR1 SEHNR and CDR2 FQNEAQ (reference sequence). This CDR3 is 17 amino acids long. Supplemented by reference TRBV7-9 and TRBJ1-4, the full variable domain reads DTGVSQNPRHKITKRGQNVTFRCDPISEHNRLYWYRQTLGQGPEFLTYFQNEAQLEKSRLLSDRFSAERPKGSFSTLEIQRTEQGDSAMYLCASSPGTGGRANEKLFFGSGTQLSVL.